This entry describes one T cell receptor beta chain. With V trimmed by 6 bases and J by 7 bases, 8 bases remained unmatched. Germline V gene sequence: CDR1 MNHEY, CDR2 SVGAGI. CDR3 length: 14 amino acids. The entry originates in a study of control samples from healthy donors and cancer patients. The table came from immunoSEQ multiplex PCR; TCRdb's copy has only in-frame clones and leaves some out. The sample has tens of thousands of clones; around 80% are singletons. The rearrangement joins TRBV6-5 to TRBJ1-4, with 7 bases lining up with TRBD1. The sequence was obtained from a woman aged 60-75 years in good health. The source material was blood. CDR3 in DNA: TGTGCCAGCAGACCCCCGGGACAGAGTGAAAAACTGTTTTTT. Protein sequence: CASRPPGQSEKLFF.